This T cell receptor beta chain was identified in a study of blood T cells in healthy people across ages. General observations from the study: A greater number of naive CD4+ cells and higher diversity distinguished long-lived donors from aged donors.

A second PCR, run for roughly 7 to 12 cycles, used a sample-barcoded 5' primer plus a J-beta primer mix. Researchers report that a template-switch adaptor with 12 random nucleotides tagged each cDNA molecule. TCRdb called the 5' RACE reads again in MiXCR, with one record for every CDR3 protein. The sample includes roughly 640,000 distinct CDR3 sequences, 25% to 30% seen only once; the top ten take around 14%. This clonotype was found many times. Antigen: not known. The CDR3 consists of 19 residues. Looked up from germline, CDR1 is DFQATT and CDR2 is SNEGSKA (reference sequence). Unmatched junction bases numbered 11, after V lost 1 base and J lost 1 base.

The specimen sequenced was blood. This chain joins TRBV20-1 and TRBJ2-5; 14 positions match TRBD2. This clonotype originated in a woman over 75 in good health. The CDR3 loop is CSARARGLAGARSQETQYF. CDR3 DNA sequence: TGCAGTGCTAGAGCGAGGGGACTAGCGGGGGCCAGGTCCCAAGAGACCCAGTACTTC.